The 29 T cell receptor beta chains reported below all come from one sample, sequenced in a study of T-cell reconstitution after alpha-beta-depleted transplantation in children. For TCRbeta, the library was prepared with unique molecular identifiers. TCRdb processed the PCR reads anew with MiXCR; each CDR3 protein has one entry. The sample holds fewer than 1 million distinct CDR3 sequences; 16% are singletons and the top ten take around 4.5%. The sample here was PBMCs, mostly from graft donor cells, taken 360 days after TCRalphabeta/CD19-depleted stem cell transplant. Receptors originate from a male patient between 10 and 17 years old who had a stem cell transplant for acute lymphoblastic leukemia, so the T cells may come from the graft donor.

The rearrangement joins TRBV12-3 or TRBV12-4 to TRBJ2-1; a weak D match, TRBD1 (6 bases). Trimming pared 5 bases from V and 8 bases from J, leaving 19 bases between. This CDR3 contains 15 residues. CDR3 protein: CASSPTGSPRDEQFF. The DNA of the CDR3 is TGTGCCAGCAGTCCTACAGGGTCTCCTAGGGATGAGCAGTTCTTC.

Many counts were recorded for this clonotype. The CDR3 is CASSFPDSGPDLTTDTQYF. Here the CDR3 DNA reads TGCGCCAGCAGCTTCCCCGACAGTGGTCCAGACCTGACCACAGATACGCAGTATTTT. The rearrangement uses TRBV5-1 and TRBJ2-3, with D perhaps matching TRBD1 (5 bases). V was trimmed by 2 bases and J by 2 bases, leaving 24 bases between them. The CDR3 runs to 19 residues. The V gene's germline CDR1 is SGHRS and CDR2 YFSETQ.

This sequence joins TRBV6-5 and TRBJ2-5; TRBD1 matches 11 bases. Germline loops: CDR1 MNHEY, CDR2 SVGAGI. This CDR3 has 16 residues. With 1 base clipped from V and 4 bases from J, the junction kept 5 bases outside the gene matches. CDR3 protein: CASSYYGTGGRETQYF. CDR3 DNA sequence: TGTGCCAGCAGTTACTACGGGACAGGGGGTAGAGAGACCCAGTACTTC.

This clonotype was recorded many times. The chain couples TRBV12-3 or TRBV12-4 to TRBJ2-2; D unresolved. There are 13 residues in the CDR3. Trimming removed 5 bases from V and 0 bases from J, with 4 bases in between. The CDR3 is CASSDTNTGELFF. CDR3 coding DNA: TGTGCCAGCAGTGACACGAACACCGGGGAGCTGTTTTTT.

This clonotype was detected a few times. In DNA form, the CDR3 reads TGCGCCAGCAGCCGACGTGGGACAGGGATCTACGAGCAGTACTTC. It specifies CASSRRGTGIYEQYF. The genes are TRBV5-1 and TRBJ2-7; TRBD1 aligns across 9 bases. The CDR3 runs to 15 residues. The germline V gene encodes CDR1 SGHRS and CDR2 YFSETQ. Germline trimming cut 4 bases from V and 3 bases from J; bases unmatched to any gene: 8.

This clonotype has more than one count but fewer than ten. This rearrangement joins TRBV20-1 to TRBJ2-1, with 10 bases that match TRBD2. Trimming at V came to 1 base and at J to 7 bases, leaving 7 bases not matched to a gene. Looked up from germline, CDR1 is DFQATT and CDR2 is SNEGSKA (reference sequence). This CDR3 contains 15 residues. The CDR3 DNA is TGCAGTGCTAGAGGTGGGTCTAGCGGGAGAAATGAGCAGTTCTTC. This sequence encodes CSARGGSSGRNEQFF.

The rearrangement links TRBV4-2 to TRBJ2-7; possibly TRBD1 or TRBD2 for D (5 bases each). The CDR3 is 14 residues long. V was cut by 4 bases and J by 7 bases, with 17 bases left in between. CDR1 is LGHNA and CDR2 is YNFKEQ in the germline V gene. The CDR3 reads CASSPGPYPMEQYF. The CDR3 coding sequence is TGTGCCAGCAGCCCGGGACCTTATCCCATGGAGCAGTACTTC.

This chain links TRBV7-2 with TRBJ2-1; 12 bases are shared with TRBD2. CDR1 is SGHTA, CDR2 FQGNSA, per germline. The V gene end was trimmed by 5 bases and the J gene end by 7 bases; junction bases not matched to a gene: 9. CDR3 length: 16 amino acids. In DNA, the CDR3 is TGTGCCAGCAGCGGACTAGCGGGGACCCATAGAAATGAGCAGTTCTTC. Its translation is CASSGLAGTHRNEQFF. The full variable domain, in which reference TRBV7-2 and TRBJ2-1 provide the parts outside the CDR3, is GAGVSQSPSNKVTEKGKDVELRCDPISGHTALYWYRQSLGQGLEFLIYFQGNSAPDKSGLPSDRFSAERTGGSVSTLTIQRTQQEDSAVYLCASSGLAGTHRNEQFFGPGTRLTVL.

This clonotype was detected a few times. This chain uses TRBV12-3 or TRBV12-4 with TRBJ1-4; D is unclear. This CDR3 comprises 14 residues. V lost 6 bases to trimming and J lost 3 bases, with 11 bases between them. The CDR3 coding sequence is TGTGCCAGCAGCTGGGATGCGGCTAATGAAAAACTGTTTTTT. This codes for CASSWDAANEKLFF.

This clonotype was picked up a small number of times. This rearrangement joins TRBV7-9 to TRBJ1-1, with D perhaps matching TRBD1 (6 bases). V lost 5 bases and J 6 bases, leaving 16 bases between the germline ends. This CDR3 has 14 amino acids. CDR1 and CDR2 (germline): SEHNR, FQNEAQ (reference sequence). CDR3 sequence (DNA): TGTGCCAGCAGCCTCATGGGGGCAGCCCCTGAAGCTTTCTTT. Translated, it gives CASSLMGAAPEAFF. Full variable domain (remainder filled in from reference TRBV7-9 and TRBJ1-1): DTGVSQNPRHKITKRGQNVTFRCDPISEHNRLYWYRQTLGQGPEFLTYFQNEAQLEKSRLLSDRFSAERPKGSFSTLEIQRTEQGDSAMYLCASSLMGAAPEAFFGQGTRLTVV.

This clonotype was detected a few times. The CDR3 here is CATSVRGSDPFNTGELFF. Here the CDR3 DNA reads TGTGCCACCAGCGTCCGAGGGTCGGACCCCTTTAACACCGGGGAGCTGTTTTTT. The chain uses TRBV24-1 and TRBJ2-2; possibly TRBD2 for D (5 bases). CDR1 and CDR2 (germline): KGHDR, SFDVKD. This CDR3 has 18 amino acids. Deletions cut 7 bases from V and 2 bases from J, with 22 bases between.

The CDR3 reads CASSFWSGSNFGLLNTEAFF. DNA for the CDR3: TGTGCCAGCAGCTTTTGGAGCGGATCCAACTTCGGGCTTTTGAACACTGAAGCTTTCTTT. The chain uses TRBV11-1 and TRBJ1-1; D unclear. CDR1 is SGHAT, CDR2 FQDESV, per germline (reference sequence). CDR3 size: 20 residues. Trimming took off 3 bases at V and 0 bases at J, with 26 bases between the two ends.

This clonotype was observed at least ten times. This chain joins TRBV29-1 and TRBJ2-1; D might be TRBD1 (6 bases). V lost 7 bases to trimming and J lost 1 base, with 23 bases between them. This CDR3 is built from 17 residues. Germline assignment: CDR1 SQVTM and CDR2 ANQGSEA. This chain's CDR3 is CSAPRPQGPVSYNEQFF. In DNA form, the CDR3 reads TGCAGCGCCCCACGCCCACAGGGTCCTGTGTCCTACAATGAGCAGTTCTTC.

This chain links TRBV4-2 with TRBJ2-1; D not resolved. Germline loops: CDR1 LGHNA, CDR2 YNFKEQ. V lost 0 bases to trimming and J lost 0 bases, with 9 bases between them. This CDR3 region has 16 residues. DNA for the CDR3: TGTGCCAGCAGCCAAGAGGGCAGCAGCTCCTACAATGAGCAGTTCTTC. Amino acid sequence: CASSQEGSSSYNEQFF.

This clonotype turned up a few times. The chain combines TRBV20-1 with TRBJ2-2; a possible D gene is TRBD1 (7 bases). CDR1 and CDR2 (germline): DFQATT, SNEGSKA (reference sequence). The CDR3 covers 15 residues. V lost 6 bases, J lost 5 bases, and 19 bases lay in between. CDR3 in DNA: TGCAGTGCGCGGAGCAGGGGGGTGGTGACCGGGGAGCTGTTTTTT. Amino acids: CSARSRGVVTGELFF.

This chain links TRBV3-1 with TRBJ2-5; perhaps TRBD2 as D (5 bases). The CDR3 totals 15 residues. Germline V gene lookup returns CDR1 LGHDT and CDR2 YNNKEL (reference sequence). With 1 base removed from V and 2 bases from J, the gap between germline ends came to 11 bases. The CDR3, as DNA: TGTGCCAGCAGCCAAGGACTACAGCCTCAAGAGACCCAGTACTTC. Translating it yields CASSQGLQPQETQYF.

The gene calls are TRBV9 and TRBJ2-7; D is ambiguous. This CDR3 has 12 amino acids. Trimming took off 3 bases at V and 2 bases at J, with 6 bases between the two ends. The germline V gene has CDR1 SGDLS and CDR2 YYNGEE. The chain's CDR3 is CASSGDTYEQYF. CDR3 DNA sequence: TGTGCCAGCAGCGGGGATACCTACGAGCAGTACTTC.

This clonotype was seen just once. The chain has TRBV7-9 and TRBJ2-1; the match to TRBD2 covers 8 bases. The CDR3 totals 14 residues. V was clipped by 1 base and J by 10 bases; unmatched bases: 6. The V gene's germline CDR1 is SEHNR and CDR2 FQNEAQ (reference sequence). DNA for the CDR3: TGTGCCAGCAGCTTAGTCGGGGGGGCCGGGGAGCAGTTCTTC. Translated: CASSLVGGAGEQFF.

This clonotype was observed a few times. V and J are TRBV6-5 and TRBJ2-7, with D perhaps matching TRBD1 (6 bases). CDR3 length equals 14 residues. Germline CDR1 MNHEY, CDR2 SVGAGI. Trimming cost V 2 bases and J 3 bases, with 11 bases left between them. This chain's CDR3 is CASSYAGAYYEQYF. The CDR3 nucleotides read TGTGCCAGCAGTTACGCAGGGGCCTACTACGAGCAGTACTTC.

The chain joins TRBV7-9 to TRBJ1-4, with 7 nucleotides matching TRBD1. Trimming removed 8 bases from V and 4 bases from J; junction bases left unmatched: 7. The CDR3 is made up of 14 amino acids. Germline V CDR1 and CDR2: SEHNR, FQNEAQ (reference sequence). The CDR3 is CASQGDSFNEKLFF. The CDR3 region has the DNA TGTGCCAGCCAAGGGGACAGCTTTAATGAAAAACTGTTTTTT.

This clonotype was picked up a small number of times. The chain links TRBV29-1 to TRBJ2-1; possible D gene TRBD1, 5 bases. The length of the CDR3 is 13 residues. V dropped 8 bases and J dropped 6 bases, with 17 bases sitting between them. From germline, CDR1 is SQVTM and CDR2 ANQGSEA. The CDR3 protein is CSQRRRQSNEQFF. The CDR3 DNA sequence: TGCAGCCAAAGAAGAAGACAGAGCAATGAGCAGTTCTTC.

This clonotype showed up just a few times. V gene TRBV2 combines with J gene TRBJ2-1; weak D call: TRBD2 (5 bases). Germline assignment: CDR1 SNHLY and CDR2 FYNNEI. Trimming shortened V by 5 bases and J by 13 bases, and 15 bases separated the two germline ends. CDR3 length: 12 amino acids. The CDR3 coding sequence is TGTGCCAGCAGTCCGGGGTTGGCCCTACAGTTCTTC. This encodes CASSPGLALQFF.

The chain uses TRBV9 and TRBJ2-7, with D perhaps matching TRBD1 or TRBD2 (5 bases each). The CDR3 totals 15 residues. Per germline, CDR1 SGDLS and CDR2 YYNGEE. V lost 3 bases and J lost 3, with 16 bases in between. The chain's CDR3 is CASSDGAYDIYEQYF. CDR3 DNA sequence: TGTGCCAGCAGCGACGGGGCCTACGACATCTACGAGCAGTACTTC.

The rearrangement links TRBV3-1 to TRBJ2-1; D is uncertain. This CDR3 has 14 amino acids. Germline CDR1 and CDR2: LGHDT and YNNKEL (reference sequence). V was trimmed by 4 bases and J by 14 bases, leaving 21 bases between them. The CDR3 coding sequence is TGTGCCAGCAGCCGTCATCAGGCCCCAGCCGGAGAGTTCTTC. Its translation is CASSRHQAPAGEFF.

There are many counts of this clonotype. J is TRBJ2-2 and V is TRBV5-1; D not resolved. CDR1 and CDR2 (germline): SGHRS, YFSETQ. The CDR3 covers 15 residues. The ends were cut back, 2 bases at V and 1 base at J, with 9 bases in the middle. CDR3 nucleotides: TGCGCCAGCAGCTTAGAAAGGGTGAACACCGGGGAGCTGTTTTTT. It translates to CASSLERVNTGELFF.

This clonotype was detected only a few times. The V and J genes are TRBV7-9 and TRBJ2-5; 11 bases are shared with TRBD1. The CDR3 spans 15 residues. V shed 5 bases and J 5 bases; nucleotides not matched to a gene: 7. The germline V gene encodes CDR1 SEHNR and CDR2 FQNEAQ (reference sequence). CDR3 bases: TGTGCCAGCAGCGCGGACAGGGGGCGGGAGGAGACCCAGTACTTC. Amino acid sequence: CASSADRGREETQYF.

V is TRBV7-9 and J is TRBJ2-2; D is possibly TRBD2 (5 bases). Germline lookup yields CDR1 SEHNR and CDR2 FQNEAQ (reference sequence). The CDR3 contains 14 residues. V lost 11 bases, J lost 6 bases, and 19 bases lay in between. CDR3 coding DNA: TGTGCCCTCCGCGGGCCTCCCAGTGCCGGGGAGCTGTTTTTT. Translated: CALRGPPSAGELFF.

This clonotype came up a few times. CDR3 nucleotides: TGTGCCAGCAGCCGAGAGAGCTCCTACGAGCAGTACTTC. Amino acid sequence: CASSRESSYEQYF. The genes are TRBV3-1 and TRBJ2-7; D is unresolved. In germline, CDR1 is LGHDT, CDR2 YNNKEL (reference sequence). The CDR3 loop spans 13 amino acids. V gave up 4 bases and J gave up 0 bases, with 7 bases separating them.

This clonotype was detected only a few times. This chain uses TRBV5-1 with TRBJ2-7; tentatively, D is TRBD1 (6 bases). V lost 0 bases, J lost 0 bases, and 19 bases lay in between. CDR1 is SGHRS, CDR2 YFSETQ, per germline. This CDR3 has 18 amino acids. Here the CDR3 DNA reads TGCGCCAGCAGCTTGGAGTTTCCAGGGGAGACCCTCTCCTACGAGCAGTACTTC. Its protein is CASSLEFPGETLSYEQYF.